This T cell receptor (beta chain) was found in a study of T-cell reconstitution after alpha-beta-depleted transplantation in children (dated by TCRdb to between 2015 and 2016). About the full investigation: Using TCR repertoire profiling, the study quantitatively followed how T-cell immune reconstitution unfolded in children after TCRalphabeta/CD19-depleted allogeneic hematopoietic cell transplantation.

Notes on this clonotype: Its antigen specificity is not known. No quality values exist for individual bases; no much larger clone is one base distant.

The CDR3 covers 14 residues, taking in both the cysteine and the phenylalanine. Only CDR3 DNA remains: 42 bases, in frame from the first base. The V end loses 9 bases and the J end loses 4 bases, and a stretch of 16 bases separates them. CDR1 is given as SGHTA and CDR2 as FQGNSA, both from the germline V gene. Library preparation was by PCR. Data came from an Illumina HiSeq 2500. To normalize quantification of the TCRbeta repertoire, the TCR libraries were built with molecular barcoding that relied on unique molecular identifiers. TCRdb trimmed the raw reads at Q25, called clones with MiXCR and kept productive beta chains. Every CDR3 protein is listed once, alongside the most common genes and DNA of its rows. This sample lists around 380,000 distinct CDR3 sequences; under 13% were detected once. The ten largest clonotypes hold 4.5% to 7% of the sample.

Sequencing was performed on PBMCs from the stem cell graft donor, taken from the stem cell graft. The sequence was obtained from a human donor who donated a stem cell graft to a child with acute myeloid leukemia. The chain employs TRBV7-2 and TRBJ2-1, and perhaps TRBD1 as D gene, on 6 matching bases. The DNA is as follows: TGTGCCAGTGAGCCGGGACAAACTTACAATGAGCAGTTCTTC. This is translated as CASEPGQTYNEQFF. Extended through the reference TRBV7-2 and TRBJ2-1 proteins, this CDR3 yields the full variable domain: GAGVSQSPSNKVTEKGKDVELRCDPISGHTALYWYRQSLGQGLEFLIYFQGNSAPDKSGLPSDRFSAERTGGSVSTLTIQRTQQEDSAVYLCASEPGQTYNEQFFGPGTRLTVL.